This TCR beta chain derives from a study of T-cell memory formation after mild COVID-19. As for the study in general: TCR clusters were largely donor specific.

In the case of this clonotype: Its antigen is as yet unknown.

In TCRdb, the 5' RACE reads were re-called with MiXCR into one record per CDR3 protein. The sample contains just under 350,000 distinct CDR3 sequences, 10% to 15% of which appear only once. Study-wide results and limits: CM and EM subsets held most contracting CD4+ clones; EMRA held CD8+ ones. Contracting clones from day 15 to 85 had balanced CD4/CD8; later expanders favoured CD4+.

Germline V gene lookup returns CDR1 LNHDA and CDR2 SQIVND (reference sequence). This CDR3 spans 15 amino acids. The V and J ends lost 1 base and 3 bases respectively, with 13 bases between them. This TCR derives from a man aged 18 to 29 who had mild COVID-19 (a few samples of this study predate the infection). Cell type and time point are not known. Material: PBMCs or a T cell subset sorted from them (not recorded which). This sequence joins TRBV19 and TRBJ2-7; D not certain. CDR3 DNA: TGTGCCAGTAGTATAGTTGGGCAGACGAGCTACGAGCAGTACTTC. Amino acids: CASSIVGQTSYEQYF.